A single sample is the source of the 28 T cell receptor beta chains below, sequenced in a study of blood T cell repertoires in COVID-19 (dated by TCRdb to the early 2020s). Library construction relied on the immunoSEQ multiplex PCR assay. Here the immuneACCESS table is served through TCRdb, limited to in-frame sequences with V and J called. Missing clones are a known gap in these copies; in checked studies unresolved V genes cover under half, and the rest lacks a known reason. The sample contains 120,000 or so clones, around 80% of them found a single time. The ten largest clones represent 1.5% to 2% of the sample. The source material was peripheral blood. The source of these receptors is a man aged 70 or older with acute or convalescent COVID-19.

The chain employs TRBV11-2 and TRBJ2-5; D is unclear. V lost 4 bases and J 4 bases, leaving 19 bases between the germline ends. Germline V gene lookup returns CDR1 SGHAT and CDR2 FQNNGV. This CDR3 comprises 16 residues. For the CDR3, the DNA is TGTGCCAGCAGCTCCAAGCGCATTCCCCGGCCAGAGACCCAGTACTTC. Amino acid sequence: CASSSKRIPRPETQYF.

The genes are TRBV4-1 and TRBJ2-1; the D gene is possibly TRBD1 (6 bases). The CDR3 has 16 residues. V was shortened by 4 bases and J by 0 bases, with 13 bases between the two germline ends. Germline V lookup: CDR1 MGHRA, CDR2 YSYEKL. The CDR3 coding sequence is TGCGCCAGCAGCCCCACCGGGACATTCTCCTACAATGAGCAGTTCTTC. Residues: CASSPTGTFSYNEQFF.

The DNA of the CDR3 is TGTGCCAGCAGTGCCCTTCCAGGACAGGGGTCCTATGGCTACACCTTC. Residues: CASSALPGQGSYGYTF. V is TRBV6-1 and J is TRBJ1-2; 9 positions agree with TRBD1. Germline V gene lookup returns CDR1 MNHNS and CDR2 SASEGT. CDR3 length: 16 amino acids. The junction had 10 bases not matched to a gene; V was cut back by 4 bases and J by 4 bases.

This clone has only a few counts. The rearrangement joins TRBV5-1 to TRBJ1-2, with TRBD1 matching over 10 bases. There are 15 residues in the CDR3. CDR1 is SGHRS and CDR2 is YFSETQ in the germline V gene. V gave up 4 bases and J gave up 2 bases; unmatched junction bases: 5. The CDR3 coding sequence is TGCGCCAGCAGCCTGAGACAGGGGGCGAACTATGGCTACACCTTC. This encodes CASSLRQGANYGYTF.

This clone has a handful of counts. The V call is TRBV15, the J call TRBJ1-5, with D possibly being TRBD1 (5 bases). Trimming shortened V by 0 bases and J by 6 bases, and 12 bases separated the two germline ends. The CDR3 is made up of 15 amino acids. Germline V CDR1 and CDR2: LNHNV, YYDKDF (reference sequence). The CDR3 here is CATSRDRGGTQPQHF. DNA of the CDR3: TGTGCCACCAGCAGAGATCGGGGGGGGACTCAGCCCCAGCATTTT. Full variable domain (remainder filled in from reference TRBV15 and TRBJ1-5): DAMVIQNPRYQVTQFGKPVTLSCSQTLNHNVMYWYQQKSSQAPKLLFHYYDKDFNNEADTPDNFQSRRPNTSFCFLDIRSPGLGDTAMYLCATSRDRGGTQPQHFGDGTRLSIL.

The chain links TRBV11-2 to TRBJ1-2, with 7 nucleotides matching TRBD1. The J segment lost 12 bases and the V segment lost 2 bases, leaving 6 bases of the junction unmatched. The CDR3 length is 12 residues. Germline CDR1 is SGHAT and CDR2 is FQNNGV. The CDR3 loop reads CASSLQTTGDTF. The DNA for the CDR3 is TGTGCCAGCAGCTTACAAACCACAGGGGACACCTTC.

The chain combines TRBV5-1 with TRBJ2-5; D remains ambiguous. Trimming pared 4 bases from V and 3 bases from J, leaving 10 bases between. The CDR3 consists of 13 residues. Germline-derived CDR1 and CDR2 are SGHRS and YFSETQ. This chain's CDR3 is CASSPSLEETQYF. CDR3 bases: TGCGCCAGCAGCCCTTCCCTCGAAGAGACCCAGTACTTC.

The chain has TRBV4-1 and TRBJ2-7; weak D call: TRBD1 (5 bases). Trimming removed 4 bases from V and 2 bases from J, with 18 bases in between. Germline values: CDR1 MGHRA, CDR2 YSYEKL. The CDR3 length is 16 residues. In DNA form, the CDR3 reads TGCGCCAGCAGCCGTCAAGGGGCAGGTCCCACCTACGAGCAGTACTTC. Amino acid sequence: CASSRQGAGPTYEQYF.

The chain carries TRBV10-3 and TRBJ2-7; TRBD1 aligns across 10 bases. Trimming took 6 bases from V and 3 from J; bases not matched to a gene: 2. Germline CDR1 reads ENHRY; CDR2 reads SYGVKD. The CDR3 runs to 13 residues. CDR3 protein: CAIRGTGDYEQYF. The CDR3 nucleotides read TGTGCCATCAGAGGGACAGGGGACTACGAGCAGTACTTC.

The chain links TRBV5-6 to TRBJ1-5, with D possibly matching TRBD1 (6 bases). Per the germline V gene, CDR1 is SGHDT and CDR2 is YYEEEE. This CDR3 is 16 amino acids long. The V end was cut by 0 bases, the J end by 2 bases, with 12 bases between. The CDR3 protein is CASSLGQELGNQPQHF. In DNA form, the CDR3 reads TGTGCCAGCAGCTTGGGACAGGAGTTAGGCAATCAGCCCCAGCATTTT.

The chain links TRBV6-5 to TRBJ1-4; 8 bases are a match to TRBD1. The CDR3 covers 13 residues. Germline CDR1 reads MNHEY; CDR2 reads SVGAGI. With V trimmed by 6 bases and J by 8 bases, 5 bases remained unmatched. The CDR3 loop reads CASRDRGGEKLFF. The CDR3 DNA sequence: TGTGCCAGCAGAGACAGGGGAGGCGAAAAACTGTTTTTT.

The V and J genes are TRBV5-5 and TRBJ1-1; TRBD1 is a possible D gene (6 bases). The CDR3 totals 14 residues. V was trimmed by 0 bases and J by 4 bases, leaving 10 bases between them. Germline V gives CDR1 SGHKS, CDR2 YYEKEE (reference sequence). CDR3 bases: TGTGCCAGCAGCTTGGCAGGGGCGAGCACTGAAGCTTTCTTT. It encodes CASSLAGASTEAFF.

This chain uses TRBV19 with TRBJ2-7; 7 nucleotides align to TRBD1. Trimming cost V 9 bases and J 4 bases; bases outside gene matches: 9. The CDR3 has 13 amino acids. CDR1 LNHDA and CDR2 SQIVND come from the germline V gene (reference sequence). The CDR3 protein is CASARDRKYEQYF. Here the CDR3 DNA reads TGTGCCAGCGCGAGGGACAGAAAATACGAGCAGTACTTC. The full variable domain, completed using reference TRBV19 and TRBJ2-7, is DGGITQSPKYLFRKEGQNVTLSCEQNLNHDAMYWYRQDPGQGLRLIYYSQIVNDFQKGDIAEGYSVSREKKESFPLTVTSAQKNPTAFYLCASARDRKYEQYFGPGTRLTVT.

The chain joins TRBV6-6 to TRBJ2-7, with TRBD1 identical over 7 bases. This CDR3 comprises 14 residues. Per germline, CDR1 MNHNY and CDR2 SVGAGI (reference sequence). J gave up 2 bases and V 8 bases, and 9 bases lay outside the gene matches. CDR3 sequence (DNA): TGTGCCAGCGCTGCGAGGGACAGACCCTACGAGCAGTACTTC. Protein sequence: CASAARDRPYEQYF.

The chain links TRBV5-1 to TRBJ2-5; perhaps TRBD2 as D (5 bases). Germline CDR1 SGHRS, CDR2 YFSETQ. The V gene lost 2 bases and the J gene lost 0 bases, with 14 bases spanning the gap. This CDR3 contains 16 residues. The CDR3 here is CASSLGPSGYQETQYF. Here the CDR3 DNA reads TGCGCCAGCAGCTTAGGACCATCGGGGTACCAAGAGACCCAGTACTTC.

J is TRBJ1-2 and V is TRBV6-5, with D maybe TRBD1 (5 bases). This CDR3 is 12 amino acids long. The germline V and J ends were trimmed by 6 bases and 8 bases, with 13 bases remaining between them. Germline lookup yields CDR1 MNHEY and CDR2 SVGAGI. The chain's CDR3 is CASRQGAGGYTF. CDR3 in DNA: TGTGCCAGCAGGCAGGGTGCTGGCGGCTACACCTTC.

This rearrangement joins TRBV7-2 to TRBJ1-6; D gene uncertain. The CDR3 runs 16 residues. In germline, CDR1 is SGHTA, CDR2 FQGNSA. Deletions cut 0 bases from V and 14 bases from J, with 20 bases between. The CDR3 protein is CASSLARVGINLALHF. Here the CDR3 DNA reads TGTGCCAGCAGCTTAGCGCGGGTGGGCATAAATTTGGCCCTCCACTTT.

A single count supports this clone. V usage is TRBV5-1 and J usage is TRBJ1-6; D may be TRBD1 (6 bases). Germline CDR1 and CDR2: SGHRS and YFSETQ. Trimming left V 5 bases short and J 0 bases short, with 12 bases between. The length of the CDR3 is 16 residues. CDR3 protein: CASSSLQGSYNSPLHF. The CDR3 coding sequence is TGCGCCAGCAGTTCTCTACAGGGCTCCTATAATTCACCCCTCCACTTT.

J is TRBJ2-3 and V is TRBV23-1; perhaps TRBD2 as D (6 bases). TRBV23-1 is designated an ORF whose function remains uncertain. The V gene lost 2 bases and the J gene lost 4 bases, with 13 bases spanning the gap. The CDR3 has 15 amino acids. CDR3 region: CASSQGGLRPDTQYF. CDR3 DNA: TGCGCCAGCAGTCAAGGGGGGTTGCGGCCAGATACGCAGTATTTT.

The chain is built from TRBV5-6 and TRBJ2-7; no firm D call. V dropped 0 bases and J dropped 0 bases, with 7 bases sitting between them. Germline V gives CDR1 SGHDT, CDR2 YYEEEE. The CDR3 has 14 amino acids. The CDR3 DNA follows: TGTGCCAGCAGCTTGGGTAGAAGCTCCTACGAGCAGTACTTC. Its translation: CASSLGRSSYEQYF.

The genes are TRBV3-1 (or the pseudogene TRBV3-2) and TRBJ1-1, with 8 bases that match TRBD1. This CDR3 region has 15 residues. V dropped 2 bases and J dropped 2; count of bases not matched to a gene: 4. Germline V lookup: CDR1 LGHDT, CDR2 YNNKEL (reference sequence). CDR3 DNA: TGTGCCAGCAGCCAAATTGGACAGGGAAACACTGAAGCTTTCTTT. It specifies CASSQIGQGNTEAFF.

This clone was detected a few times. This chain connects TRBV2 to TRBJ2-7, with 7 bases identical to TRBD2. The CDR3 spans 14 residues. After removal of 4 bases from V and 2 bases from J, the junction contained 5 bases not matched to a gene. Germline V gene data show CDR1 as SNHLY and CDR2 as FYNNEI. The CDR3 reads CASSGAGPAYEQYF. CDR3 sequence (DNA): TGTGCCAGCAGTGGAGCGGGGCCCGCCTACGAGCAGTACTTC.

For the CDR3, the DNA is TGTGCCAGCAGCAGCCAGGTGGAAGCTTTCTTT. Translation gives CASSSQVEAFF. This chain links TRBV7-9 with TRBJ1-1; no clear D. Trimming removed 5 bases from V and 8 bases from J, with 9 bases in between. Germline lookup yields CDR1 SEHNR and CDR2 FQNEAQ (reference sequence). CDR3 length: 11 amino acids.

V gene TRBV27 combines with J gene TRBJ2-5, with D possibly TRBD2 on 6 matching bases. Germline V lookup: CDR1 MNHEY, CDR2 SMNVEV (reference sequence). The CDR3 has 16 residues. Trimming removed 0 bases at V and 0 bases at J, with 11 bases between. The CDR3 spells CASSLSRTTYQETQYF. The CDR3 bases are TGTGCCAGCAGTTTATCGCGGACTACGTACCAAGAGACCCAGTACTTC.

This chain connects TRBV3-1 (or the pseudogene TRBV3-2) to TRBJ2-7, with D possibly matching TRBD1 (5 bases). V gave up 1 base and J gave up 2 bases, with 9 bases separating them. Germline assignment: CDR1 LGHDT and CDR2 YNNKEL (reference sequence). The CDR3 contains 14 residues. CDR3 in amino acids: CASSQVGQTYEQYF. The CDR3 region has the DNA TGTGCCAGCAGCCAAGTCGGACAAACCTACGAGCAGTACTTC.

The rearrangement links TRBV12-5 to TRBJ2-2, with TRBD1 as a possible D gene (5 bases). The V end was cut by 3 bases, the J end by 4 bases, with 12 bases between. Germline V gives CDR1 LGHNT, CDR2 FRNRAP. The CDR3 extends over 15 amino acids. This chain's CDR3 is CASGLAGRGTGELFF. For the CDR3, the DNA is TGTGCTAGTGGTTTAGCAGGGCGTGGCACCGGGGAGCTGTTTTTT.

This chain connects TRBV7-9 to TRBJ1-1; perhaps TRBD1 as D (5 bases). V was clipped by 1 base and J by 4 bases, with 7 bases between them. This CDR3 contains 13 residues. Germline assignment: CDR1 SEHNR and CDR2 FQNEAQ (reference sequence). CDR3 sequence reads: CASSLGQGTEAFF. DNA of the CDR3: TGTGCCAGCAGCTTAGGGCAGGGCACTGAAGCTTTCTTT. The full variable domain, in which reference TRBV7-9 and TRBJ1-1 provide the parts outside the CDR3, is DTGVSQNPRHKITKRGQNVTFRCDPISEHNRLYWYRQTLGQGPEFLTYFQNEAQLEKSRLLSDRFSAERPKGSFSTLEIQRTEQGDSAMYLCASSLGQGTEAFFGQGTRLTVV.

This clone was seen only a few times. This chain connects TRBV6-5 to TRBJ1-5; tentatively, D is TRBD1 (5 bases). Between the trimmed V and J ends, which lost 11 bases and 0 bases, there was a span of 14 bases. CDR1 MNHEY and CDR2 SVGAGI come from the germline V gene. The CDR3 has 14 residues. The CDR3 sequence is CAGRMGGSNQPQHF. In nucleotides, the CDR3 is TGTGCCGGGAGAATGGGGGGTAGCAATCAGCCCCAGCATTTT.